The 2 T cell receptor beta chains in this list originate from one sample, sequenced in a study of metastatic and nonmetastatic thyroid tumors. Patients had received no treatment of any kind before thyroid surgery. TCRdb re-processed the PCR reads through MiXCR. The table shows about 6,600 clones, with roughly a third occurring only once. The sequencing sample was made of adjacent normal tissue. These receptors were taken from a female donor with papillary thyroid cancer or a benign thyroid nodule (not recorded which). Some clones in this sample may be carry-over from other donors' samples.

This clone was seen a few times. This sequence joins TRBV7-8 and TRBJ1-2, with TRBD1 matching over 8 bases. The CDR3 is 14 residues long. The junction had 6 bases not matched to a gene; V was cut back by 5 bases and J by 4 bases. CDR1 is SGHVS, CDR2 FQNEAQ, per germline. The CDR3: CASSPGTGRYGYTF. In DNA, the CDR3 is TGTGCCAGCAGCCCCGGGACAGGCCGCTATGGCTACACCTTC.

This clone has at least ten counts. The chain couples TRBV2 to TRBJ2-7; D tentatively fits TRBD1 or TRBD2 (5 bases each). Per the germline V gene, CDR1 is SNHLY and CDR2 is FYNNEI. The CDR3 covers 13 residues. Trimming pared 7 bases from V and 3 bases from J, leaving 13 bases between. The CDR3 DNA is TGTGCCAGCACCGGGACGGAAAACTACGAGCAGTACTTC. Its protein product is CASTGTENYEQYF.